This is a list of T cell receptor beta chains from one sample in a study of PD-1 blockade in classical Hodgkin lymphoma. Sequencing was performed with immunoSEQ multiplex PCR; in TCRdb, only in-frame clones are kept and a portion is missing. The sample has more than 8,000 clones; approximately 82% are singletons. This material consisted of CD8+ T cells from blood, taken before the fourth cycle of nivolumab. The receptors here all came from a human donor with classical Hodgkin lymphoma. CDR3s include the opening cysteine and the closing phenylalanine or tryptophan. The D gene is left open where the match is weak. Rows may omit the clone size; those that give it use once, few, many or a size class.

NA,NA,TRBJ2-7,TRBV6-1,CASSEGRTYSYEQYF,TGTGCCAGCAGTGAAGGCAGAACATACTCCTACGAGCAGTACTTC
TRBD1,few,TRBJ2-3,TRBV4-1,CASSQEGTVNTDTQYF,TGCGCCAGCAGCCAAGAAGGGACAGTTAACACAGATACGCAGTATTTT
NA,NA,TRBJ1-1,TRBV9,CASNTGGYTEAFF,TGTGCCAGCAACACGGGTGGCTACACTGAAGCTTTCTTT
NA,NA,TRBJ1-6,TRBV6-1,CASSGYRVISPLHF,TGTGCCAGCAGTGGCTACAGGGTTATTTCACCCCTCCACTTT
NA,NA,TRBJ1-2,TRBV30,CAWSKAGYGYGYTF,TGTGCCTGGAGTAAGGCAGGTTACGGATATGGCTACACCTTC
NA,NA,TRBJ2-7,TRBV27,CASSLSTGTDAYEQYF,TGTGCCAGCAGTTTATCAACGGGGACGGATGCCTACGAGCAGTACTTC
NA,NA,TRBJ2-7,TRBV28,CASSLWGAYEQYF,TGTGCCAGCAGTTTATGGGGAGCCTACGAGCAGTACTTC
TRBD1,NA,TRBJ1-5,TRBV9,CASSAGQGGNQPQHF,TGTGCCAGCAGCGCAGGACAGGGAGGTAATCAGCCCCAGCATTTT
TRBD1,NA,TRBJ2-7,TRBV4-2,CASSPTGTATYEQYF,TGTGCCAGCAGCCCTACCGGGACAGCAACCTACGAGCAGTACTTC
NA,NA,TRBJ2-1,TRBV11-2,CASSFGASVYEQFF,TGTGCCAGCAGCTTCGGGGCCTCGGTCTATGAGCAGTTCTTC
TRBD1,NA,TRBJ2-3,TRBV5-1,CASRSTGGGTDTQYF,TGCGCCAGCAGGTCGACAGGGGGCGGCACAGATACGCAGTATTTT
NA,NA,TRBJ1-5,TRBV7-9,CASSPDIDQPQHF,TGTGCCAGCAGCCCGGACATCGATCAGCCCCAGCATTTT
TRBD1,NA,TRBJ2-5,TRBV11-2,CASSQIWDREGETQYF,TGTGCCAGCAGCCAGATTTGGGACAGGGAAGGGGAGACCCAGTACTTC
TRBD1,NA,TRBJ1-4,TRBV5-1,CASSLEGQGSEKLFF,TGCGCCAGCAGCTTGGAAGGACAGGGCAGTGAAAAACTGTTTTTT
NA,once,TRBJ1-1,TRBV18,CASSPQAGGMNTEAFF,TGTGCCAGCTCACCACAGGCAGGAGGGATGAACACTGAAGCTTTCTTT
NA,once,TRBJ1-2,TRBV29-1,CSALGPTNYGYTF,TGCAGCGCACTTGGACCGACGAACTATGGCTACACCTTC
NA,NA,TRBJ2-5,TRBV7-6,CASSRLDRVEETQYF,TGTGCCAGCAGCCGCTTGGACAGAGTAGAAGAGACCCAGTACTTC
TRBD1,NA,TRBJ2-7,TRBV19,CASSPGTGGIYEQYF,TGTGCCAGTAGTCCCGGGACAGGGGGCATCTACGAGCAGTACTTC
NA,NA,TRBJ2-1,TRBV19,CASSIAGAVAYNEQFF,TGTGCCAGTAGTATAGCGGGGGCAGTTGCCTACAATGAGCAGTTCTTC
NA,few,TRBJ1-4,TRBV4-1,CASSQGAQVDEKLFF,TGCGCCAGCAGCCAAGGGGCGCAGGTAGATGAAAAACTGTTTTTT
TRBD2,once,TRBJ2-3,TRBV2,CAHSPGLAGSTDTQYF,TGTGCCCACTCGCCGGGACTAGCGGGCTCCACAGATACGCAGTATTTT
NA,NA,TRBJ1-5,TRBV27,CASSLTGQPQHF,TGTGCCAGCAGTCTCACTGGGCAGCCCCAGCATTTT
TRBD2,once,TRBJ2-1,TRBV19,CASAPGLAGMNEQFF,TGTGCCAGCGCCCCAGGGCTAGCGGGGATGAATGAGCAGTTCTTC
NA,NA,TRBJ2-2,TRBV27,CASSLWGTGELFF,TGTGCCAGCAGTTTATGGGGTACCGGGGAGCTGTTTTTT
TRBD1,NA,TRBJ2-7,TRBV6-5,CASSYLGQGYEQYF,TGTGCCAGCAGTTACCTGGGACAGGGGTACGAGCAGTACTTC
TRBD2,NA,TRBJ2-7,TRBV6-6,CASSYHGLVPYEQYF,TGTGCCAGCAGTTATCACGGACTAGTCCCCTACGAGCAGTACTTC
TRBD1,NA,TRBJ1-2,TRBV6-6,CASSLQGYEGYTF,TGTGCCAGCAGCCTACAGGGGTACGAGGGCTACACCTTC
TRBD2,NA,TRBJ2-3,TRBV7-9,CASSLAGRGGPTDTQYF,TGTGCCAGCAGCTTAGCGGGGCGGGGGGGCCCCACAGATACGCAGTATTTT
NA,NA,TRBJ2-7,TRBV5-1,CASSPRSSYEQYF,TGCGCCAGCAGCCCTAGATCCTCCTACGAGCAGTACTTC
TRBD1,NA,TRBJ2-1,TRBV27,CASSPSQTGAYNEQFF,TGTGCCAGCAGTCCCTCCCAAACAGGGGCCTACAATGAGCAGTTCTTC
NA,once,TRBJ1-1,TRBV5-1,CASSLGKGVNTEAFF,TGCGCCAGCAGCTTGGGCAAGGGGGTTAACACTGAAGCTTTCTTT
NA,few,TRBJ1-6,TRBV30,CAWSGQQNSPLHF,TGTGCCTGGAGTGGACAGCAAAATTCACCCCTCCACTTT
TRBD1,NA,TRBJ1-5,TRBV25-1,CASSQDTGTDTQPQHF,TGTGCCAGCAGTCAAGATACCGGGACAGACACTCAGCCCCAGCATTTT
TRBD2,NA,TRBJ2-7,TRBV30,CAWRLAGGVYEQYF,TGTGCCTGGAGGTTAGCGGGGGGGGTATACGAGCAGTACTTC
NA,NA,TRBJ1-5,TRBV7-9,CASSLYTNQPQHF,TGTGCCAGCAGCTTATACACAAATCAGCCCCAGCATTTT
NA,once,TRBJ1-2,TRBV19,CASSTRPIPNYGYTF,TGTGCCAGTAGTACGAGACCGATTCCTAACTATGGCTACACCTTC
NA,NA,TRBJ2-7,TRBV7-9,CASSPSRPDEQYF,TGTGCCAGCAGCCCAAGCCGGCCGGACGAGCAGTACTTC